Given below is one T cell receptor (beta chain) in context. The record originates from a study of T cells expressing NK-cell markers. TCRdb re-analyzed the 5' RACE reads; it lists each CDR3 protein once, without DNA. The specimen's table records 200,000 to 300,000 distinct CDR3 sequences. Material: blood T cells: a sorted CD56 or NKG2C T cell subset, CD4+ or CD8+ T cells, or bulk PBMC T cells (not recorded which). The TCR comes from a woman between 18 and 70 years old in good health.

This chain's CDR3 is CASSQAGQGWTGELFF. This chain uses TRBV4-2 with TRBJ2-2; TCRdb designates TRBD1, a call that cannot be tested without DNA. Germline-derived CDR1 and CDR2 are LGHNA and YNFKEQ. The CDR3 runs to 16 residues.